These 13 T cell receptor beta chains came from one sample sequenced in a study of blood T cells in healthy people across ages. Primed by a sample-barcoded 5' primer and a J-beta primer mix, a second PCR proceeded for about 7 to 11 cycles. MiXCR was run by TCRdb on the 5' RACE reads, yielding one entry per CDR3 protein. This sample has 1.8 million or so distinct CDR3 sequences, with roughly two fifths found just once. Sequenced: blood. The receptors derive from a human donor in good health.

The CDR3 nucleotides read TGTGCCAGCAGTTTATGGGGGGGATATTCACCCCTCCACTTT. It encodes CASSLWGGYSPLHF. This chain uses TRBV28 with TRBJ1-6, with D perhaps matching TRBD1 (5 bases). The V end lost 0 bases, the J end lost 8 bases, and 8 bases lay between the germline ends. Per germline, CDR1 MDHEN and CDR2 SYDVKM. The CDR3 extends over 14 amino acids.

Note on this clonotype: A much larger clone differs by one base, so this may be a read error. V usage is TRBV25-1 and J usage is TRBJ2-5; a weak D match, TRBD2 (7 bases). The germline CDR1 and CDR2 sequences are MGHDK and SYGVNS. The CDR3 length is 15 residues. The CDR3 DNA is TGTGCCAACAGTTCCCCGGGGAGGGGGGGGGAGACCCAGTACTTC. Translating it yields CANSSPGRGGETQYF.

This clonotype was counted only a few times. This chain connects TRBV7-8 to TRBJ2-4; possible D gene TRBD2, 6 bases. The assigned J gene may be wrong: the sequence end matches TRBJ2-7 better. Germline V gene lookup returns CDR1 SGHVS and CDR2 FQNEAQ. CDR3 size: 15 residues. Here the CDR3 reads CASSPPGDPSYEQYF. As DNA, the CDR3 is TGTGCCAGCAGCCCCCCGGGAGACCCATCCTACGAGCAGTACTTC.

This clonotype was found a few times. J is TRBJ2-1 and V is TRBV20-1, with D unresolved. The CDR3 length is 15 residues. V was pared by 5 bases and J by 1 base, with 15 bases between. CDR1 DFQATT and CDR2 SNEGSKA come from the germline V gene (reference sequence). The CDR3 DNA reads TGCAGTGCTTACCGTGGGTTGGAATCCTACAATGAGCAGTTCTTC. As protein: CSAYRGLESYNEQFF.

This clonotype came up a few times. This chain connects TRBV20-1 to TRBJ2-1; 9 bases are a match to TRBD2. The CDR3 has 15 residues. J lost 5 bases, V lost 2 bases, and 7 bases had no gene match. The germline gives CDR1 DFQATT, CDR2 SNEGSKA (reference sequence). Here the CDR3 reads CSARSGSGGNNEQFF. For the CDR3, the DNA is TGCAGTGCTAGAAGTGGTAGCGGGGGAAACAATGAGCAGTTCTTC.

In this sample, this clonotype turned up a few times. The CDR3, as DNA: TGCAGCGCCGGACCCCTAAGGGACGAGCAGTACTTC. This translates into CSAGPLRDEQYF. The chain recombines TRBV29-1 with TRBJ2-7; D uncertain. The CDR3 sequence is 12 residues long. Trimming stripped 7 bases from V and 5 bases from J, with 15 bases between. CDR1 SQVTM and CDR2 ANQGSEA come from the germline V gene.

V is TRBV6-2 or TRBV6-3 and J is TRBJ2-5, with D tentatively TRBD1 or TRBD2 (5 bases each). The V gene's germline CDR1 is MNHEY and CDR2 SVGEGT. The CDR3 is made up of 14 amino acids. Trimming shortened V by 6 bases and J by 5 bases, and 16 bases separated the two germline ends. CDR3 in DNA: TGTGCCAGCAGACACCCCGGGGCAGTCGAGACCCAGTACTTC. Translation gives CASRHPGAVETQYF.

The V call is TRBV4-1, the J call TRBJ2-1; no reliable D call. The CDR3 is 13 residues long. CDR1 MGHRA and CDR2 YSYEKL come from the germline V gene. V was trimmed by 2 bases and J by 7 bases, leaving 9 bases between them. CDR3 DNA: TGCGCCAGCAGCCAACCCCTTGGAAATGAGCAGTTCTTC. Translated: CASSQPLGNEQFF.

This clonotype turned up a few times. The DNA for the CDR3 is TGTGCCAGCAGTGTTACCGGGACAGGGGCCAAACCAAACTCCTACGAGCAGTACTTC. It encodes CASSVTGTGAKPNSYEQYF. The chain combines TRBV27 with TRBJ2-7; the match to TRBD1 covers 10 bases. The CDR3 is made up of 19 amino acids. V dropped 5 bases and J dropped 0; count of bases not matched to a gene: 16. In germline, CDR1 is MNHEY, CDR2 SMNVEV (reference sequence).

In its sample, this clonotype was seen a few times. CDR3 sequence: CASSFPPRDRPYNEQFF. In nucleotides, the CDR3 is TGTGCCAGCAGTTTCCCCCCTCGGGACAGGCCTTACAATGAGCAGTTCTTC. The V gene is TRBV28, the J gene TRBJ2-1; TRBD1 agrees at 8 bases. V trimming: 3 bases; J trimming: 4 bases; junction bases outside the gene matches: 11. In germline, CDR1 is MDHEN, CDR2 SYDVKM. The CDR3 sequence is 17 residues long.

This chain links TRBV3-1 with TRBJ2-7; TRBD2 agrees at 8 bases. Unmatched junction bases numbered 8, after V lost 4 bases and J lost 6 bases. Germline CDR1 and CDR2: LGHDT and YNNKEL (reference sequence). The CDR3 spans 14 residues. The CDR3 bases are TGTGCCAGCAGCCCTTATAGCGGGGAGGCCGAGCAGTACTTC. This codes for CASSPYSGEAEQYF.

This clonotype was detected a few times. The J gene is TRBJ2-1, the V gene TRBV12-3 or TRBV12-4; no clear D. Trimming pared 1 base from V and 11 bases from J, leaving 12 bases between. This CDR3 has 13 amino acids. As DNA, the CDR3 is TGTGCCAGCAGTTTAGGGTTTGCGAGGAAGCAGTTCTTC. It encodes CASSLGFARKQFF.

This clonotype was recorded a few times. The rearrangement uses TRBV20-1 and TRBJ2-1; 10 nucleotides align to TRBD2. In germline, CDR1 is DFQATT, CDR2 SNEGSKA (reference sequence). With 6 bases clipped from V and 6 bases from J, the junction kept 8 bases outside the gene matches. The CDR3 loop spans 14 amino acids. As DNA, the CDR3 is TGCAGTGCCCCGACTAGCGGGCCCACCAATGAGCAGTTCTTC. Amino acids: CSAPTSGPTNEQFF.